What follows are 14 T cell receptor beta chains derived from one specimen sequenced in a study of prognosis after radiotherapy for stage I lung cancer. Two rounds of multiplex PCR amplified TCR beta CDR3 from genomic DNA. Every TRBV and TRBJ gene had its own specific primer in first-round PCR. MiXCR, run by TCRdb on the multiplex PCR reads, gives a single entry per CDR3 protein. This table has roughly 30,000 distinct CDR3 sequences, 25% to 40% appearing once. The sequences come from PBMCs, collected before or after stereotactic body radiation therapy (not recorded which). The receptors were gathered from a donor over 45 with non-small cell lung cancer.

Details on this clonotype: Only one base separates this from a far larger clonotype, so it likely reflects a read error. In this CDR3 the conserved last residue, phenylalanine or tryptophan, is missing, so a read error is likely. The rearrangement joins TRBV6-1 to TRBJ1-2; possible D gene TRBD1, 6 bases. The CDR3 length is 16 residues. With 5 bases removed from V and 2 bases from J, the gap between germline ends came to 18 bases. The germline gives CDR1 MNHNS, CDR2 SASEGT. The CDR3 nucleotides are TGTGCCAGCAGTTACGGCCAGGGGTACTTAAACTATGGCTACACCCTC. It codes for CASSYGQGYLNYGYTL.

This clonotype was counted ten times or more. The V call is TRBV5-1, the J call TRBJ2-3; D not certain. The CDR3 loop spans 14 amino acids. Germline values: CDR1 SGHRS, CDR2 YFSETQ. Trimming pared 6 bases from V and 0 bases from J, leaving 11 bases between. CDR3 protein: CASKASSSTDTQYF. CDR3 coding DNA: TGCGCCAGCAAGGCCTCGAGTAGCACAGATACGCAGTATTTT.

The table lists this clonotype with many counts. The chain employs TRBV20-1 and TRBJ1-2; 8 nucleotides agree with TRBD1. The CDR3 length is 15 residues. Germline-derived CDR1 and CDR2 are DFQATT and SNEGSKA (reference sequence). With 0 bases clipped from V and 4 bases from J, the junction kept 7 bases outside the gene matches. CDR3 amino acids: CSARDPVRGLYGYTF. The CDR3 DNA reads TGCAGTGCTAGAGATCCAGTCAGGGGGCTCTATGGCTACACCTTC.

This clonotype was counted many times. The gene calls are TRBV5-6 and TRBJ2-7; the D is unclear. The CDR3 consists of 12 residues. CDR1 is SGHDT and CDR2 is YYEEEE in the germline V gene. V shed 0 bases and J shed 2 bases, with 3 bases lying between them. CDR3 sequence reads: CASSLEAYEQYF. CDR3 sequence (DNA): TGTGCCAGCAGCTTGGAAGCCTACGAGCAGTACTTC. Drawing the rest from reference TRBV5-6 and TRBJ2-7, the complete variable domain is DAGVTQSPTHLIKTRGQQVTLRCSPKSGHDTVSWYQQALGQGPQFIFQYYEEEERQRGNFPDRFSGHQFPNYSSELNVNALLLGDSALYLCASSLEAYEQYFGPGTRLTVT.

This clonotype was seen many times. V and J are TRBV6-1 and TRBJ2-1, with D possibly matching TRBD1 (6 bases). Germline V gene lookup returns CDR1 MNHNS and CDR2 SASEGT. The V end was cut by 6 bases, the J end by 5 bases, with 8 bases between. The CDR3 is 12 amino acids. The CDR3 is CASRTGHNEQFF. CDR3 DNA sequence: TGTGCCAGCAGGACAGGACACAATGAGCAGTTCTTC.

In its sample, this clonotype was seen many times. The rearrangement links TRBV6-4 to TRBJ1-1; D might be TRBD1 (6 bases). The CDR3 has 13 amino acids. Between the trimmed V and J ends, which lost 5 bases and 2 bases, there was a span of 9 bases. The germline V gene has CDR1 MRHNA and CDR2 SNTAGT. CDR3 region: CASSRTANTEAFF. As DNA, the CDR3 is TGTGCCAGCAGTAGGACAGCAAACACTGAAGCTTTCTTT.

This clonotype occurred many times. This rearrangement joins TRBV18 to TRBJ2-7; TRBD1 matches at 9 bases. After removal of 6 bases from V and 0 bases from J, the junction contained 3 bases not matched to a gene. The germline CDR1 and CDR2 sequences are KGHSH and LQKENI. This CDR3 has 14 amino acids. CDR3 region: CASSPDRGSYEQYF. CDR3 coding DNA: TGTGCCAGCTCCCCGGACAGGGGCTCCTACGAGCAGTACTTC.

This clonotype appeared many times. The junction and the germline gene differ at one end; a read error may be behind it. The rearrangement links TRBV7-3 to TRBJ1-1; D remains unclear. This CDR3 has 13 amino acids. CDR1 and CDR2 from the germline V gene are SGHTA and FQGTGA. The CDR3 protein is CASSSTDRGSRIF. Here the CDR3 DNA reads TGTGCCAGCAGCTCAACAGACCGAGGAAGTAGAATCTTT.

This clonotype was detected ten times or more. This sequence joins TRBV6-2 or TRBV6-3 and TRBJ1-2; 7 bases match TRBD1. V was clipped by 5 bases and J by 8 bases; unmatched bases: 11. Germline V gene sequence: CDR1 MNHEY, CDR2 SVGEGT. This CDR3 spans 14 amino acids. The CDR3 sequence: CASSGRAGTEGYTF. The CDR3, as DNA: TGTGCCAGCAGTGGCCGCGCCGGGACAGAAGGCTACACCTTC.

This chain joins TRBV6-1 and TRBJ2-5; a possible D gene is TRBD2 (5 bases). CDR1 and CDR2 from the germline V gene are MNHNS and SASEGT. Trimming cost V 5 bases and J 0 bases, with 16 bases left between them. The CDR3 has 16 amino acids. CDR3 sequence reads: CASSQGRGFYQETQYF. The CDR3 DNA sequence: TGTGCCAGCAGTCAAGGACGGGGATTCTACCAAGAGACCCAGTACTTC.

Worth noting for this clonotype: A read error may be the cause here, since a much bigger clone is one base away. This rearrangement joins TRBV20-1 to TRBJ1-4, with TRBD1 matching over 7 bases. Germline CDR1 reads DFQATT; CDR2 reads SNEGSKA (reference sequence). Trimming took 5 bases from V and 7 from J; bases not matched to a gene: 10. The CDR3 totals 14 residues. This CDR3 is CSALQGGAGEKLFF. CDR3 nucleotide sequence: TGCAGTGCTTTACAAGGGGGCGCAGGTGAAAAACTGTTTTTT.

This clonotype has a count of ten or more. J is TRBJ1-1 and V is TRBV28; D perhaps matches TRBD1 (6 bases). The CDR3 is 17 amino acids. Germline V gene sequence: CDR1 MDHEN, CDR2 SYDVKM. The V end was cut by 4 bases, the J end by 0 bases, with 18 bases between. CDR3 coding DNA: TGTGCCAGCAGTTCAGGGCCCGGGGGGCCTATGAACACTGAAGCTTTCTTT. Translation gives CASSSGPGGPMNTEAFF. Together with reference TRBV28 and TRBJ1-1, the CDR3 gives the full variable domain: DVKVTQSSRYLVKRTGEKVFLECVQDMDHENMFWYRQDPGLGLRLIYFSYDVKMKEKGDIPEGYSVSREKKERFSLILESASTNQTSMYLCASSSGPGGPMNTEAFFGQGTRLTVV.

At least ten counts were recorded for this clonotype. The rearrangement uses TRBV30 and TRBJ2-5, with 7 bases identical to TRBD2. V gave up 0 bases and J gave up 7 bases; unmatched junction bases: 11. This CDR3 contains 15 residues. Germline lookup yields CDR1 GTSNPN and CDR2 SVGIG (reference sequence). CDR3 DNA sequence: TGTGCCTGGAGTGTATTTGTAGCGGGCCTCGGGACCCAGTACTTC. It yields the protein CAWSVFVAGLGTQYF.

This clonotype was found many times. The chain is built from TRBV7-8 and TRBJ1-6; no clear D. The CDR3 has 17 amino acids. The V end lost 0 bases, the J end lost 10 bases, and 19 bases lay between the germline ends. CDR1 is SGHVS and CDR2 is FQNEAQ in the germline V gene. CDR3 DNA: TGTGCCAGCAGCTTAGCGGGTTGGGCCTCCTCGGGGTCACCCCTCCACTTT. Amino acids: CASSLAGWASSGSPLHF.